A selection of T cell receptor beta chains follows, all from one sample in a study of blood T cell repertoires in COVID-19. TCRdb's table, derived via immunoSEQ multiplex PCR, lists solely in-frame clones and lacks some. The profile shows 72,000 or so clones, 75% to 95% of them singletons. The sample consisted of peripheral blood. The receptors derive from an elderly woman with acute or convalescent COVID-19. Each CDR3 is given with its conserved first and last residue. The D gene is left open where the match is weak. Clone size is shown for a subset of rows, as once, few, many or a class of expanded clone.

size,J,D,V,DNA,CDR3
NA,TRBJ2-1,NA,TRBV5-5,TGTGCCAGCAGCTTGGTCCCGGGGAGGGGGGACAATGAGCAGTTCTTC,CASSLVPGRGDNEQFF
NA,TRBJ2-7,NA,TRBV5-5,TGTGCCAGCGGAACCCAGGGTTACGAGCAGTACTTC,CASGTQGYEQYF
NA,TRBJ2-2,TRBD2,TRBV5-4,TGTGCCAGCAGCGTGCGGGGGGGCGCCGGGGAGCTGTTTTTT,CASSVRGGAGELFF
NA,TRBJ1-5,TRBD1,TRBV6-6,TGTGCCAGCTTACAACAGGGGGCGGGTCAGCCCCAGCATTTT,CASLQQGAGQPQHF
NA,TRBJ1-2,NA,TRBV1,TGCACCAGCAGCCAAGATCGGCAGGGGGGCTCGTATGGCTACACCTTC,CTSSQDRQGGSYGYTF
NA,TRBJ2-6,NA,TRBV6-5,TGTGCCAGCAGTTACTGGCTGCCCTCTGGGGCCAACGTCCTGACTTTC,CASSYWLPSGANVLTF
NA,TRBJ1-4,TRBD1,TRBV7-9,TGTGCCAGCAGCTTACCGGGACAGAATAATGAAAAACTGTTTTTT,CASSLPGQNNEKLFF
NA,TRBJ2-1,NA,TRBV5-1,TGCGCCAGCAGCCTGGACGGTCACAATGAGCAGTTCTTC,CASSLDGHNEQFF
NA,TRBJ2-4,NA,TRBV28,TGTGCCAGCAGTACATGGGGGCTAGGCAAAAACATTCAGTACTTC,CASSTWGLGKNIQYF
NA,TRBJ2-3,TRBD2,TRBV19,TGTGCCAGTAGTACGCTAGCGGGGGGCCGGAGCACAGATACGCAGTATTTT,CASSTLAGGRSTDTQYF
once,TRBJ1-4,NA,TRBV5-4,TGTGCCAGCAGCTTAGCGCGAGCAAGTGAAAAACTGTTTTTT,CASSLARASEKLFF
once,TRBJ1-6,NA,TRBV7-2,TGTGCCAGCAGCTTAGGGGCAGAGCAGCGGAATTCACCCCTCCACTTT,CASSLGAEQRNSPLHF
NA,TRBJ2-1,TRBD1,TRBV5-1,TGCGCCAGCTACCCCGGGACAGGGCGCAATGAGCAGTTCTTC,CASYPGTGRNEQFF
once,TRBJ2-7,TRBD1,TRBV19,TGTGCCAGTAGTATAAGGGGACAGGGGAGCGAGCAGTACTTC,CASSIRGQGSEQYF
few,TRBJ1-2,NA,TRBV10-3,TGTGCCATCAGTGTGAGGAGCGGATGGGACTATGGCTACACCTTC,CAISVRSGWDYGYTF
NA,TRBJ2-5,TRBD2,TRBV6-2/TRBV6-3,TGTGCCAGCAGCCCAGGACTAGCGGGGGTGGGGACCCAGTACTTC,CASSPGLAGVGTQYF
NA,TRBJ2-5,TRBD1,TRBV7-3,TGTGCCAGCAGGGGACAGAACCAAGAGACCCAGTACTTC,CASRGQNQETQYF
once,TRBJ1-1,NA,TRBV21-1,TGTGCCAGCACCCCGGGACAGGTGAACACTGAAGCTTTCTTT,CASTPGQVNTEAFF
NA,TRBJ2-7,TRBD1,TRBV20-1,TGCAGTGCTTGGACAGGCTACGAGCAGTACTTC,CSAWTGYEQYF
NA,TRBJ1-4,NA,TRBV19,TGTGCCAGTAGTCCCCGGGGGGCAGGGGAGCAGACCGCGACAGAAAAACTGTTTTTT,CASSPRGAGEQTATEKLFF
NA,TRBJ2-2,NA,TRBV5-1,TGCGCCAGCAGCTTGGGTCAGAACACCGGGGAGCTGTTTTTT,CASSLGQNTGELFF
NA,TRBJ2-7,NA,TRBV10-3,TGTGCCATCAGTGGGGGCCTAGCGACTAAACGCTACGAGCAGTACTTC,CAISGGLATKRYEQYF
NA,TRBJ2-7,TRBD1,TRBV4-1,TGCGCCAGCAGCCTCCGGGACAGGGCCTACGAGCAGTACTTC,CASSLRDRAYEQYF
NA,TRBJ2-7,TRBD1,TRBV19,TGTGCCAGTAGTATGGGACAGCCCTACGAGCAGTACTTC,CASSMGQPYEQYF
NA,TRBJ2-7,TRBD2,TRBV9,TGTGCCAGCAGCGTAGAGGCTAGCGGGAACTACGAGCAGTACTTC,CASSVEASGNYEQYF
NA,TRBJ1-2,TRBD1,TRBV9,TGTGCCAGCAGCGCCCCGGGACAGCCCAACTATGGCTACACCTTC,CASSAPGQPNYGYTF
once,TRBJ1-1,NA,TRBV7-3,TGTGCCAGCAGCTTAACTGACGGGCCAGGGGCTGAAGCTTTCTTT,CASSLTDGPGAEAFF
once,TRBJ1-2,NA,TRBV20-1,TGCAGTGCTAGAATGGACAGTGCGACCTTC,CSARMDSATF
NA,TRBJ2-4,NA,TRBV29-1,TGCAGCGTCCTTGGACAGCAAGCCAAAAACATTCAGTACTTC,CSVLGQQAKNIQYF
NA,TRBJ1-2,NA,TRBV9,TGTGCCAGCAGCGCGCAGGGGTTCGGTTACGGTGGCTACACCTTC,CASSAQGFGYGGYTF
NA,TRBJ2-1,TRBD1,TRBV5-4,TGTGCCAGCAGCTTGGGGGGACAGGGTCGATACAATGAGCAGTTCTTC,CASSLGGQGRYNEQFF
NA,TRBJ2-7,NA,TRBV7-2,TGTGCCAGCAGCTTAGACGTCACAGGGCCCTACGAGCAGTACTTC,CASSLDVTGPYEQYF
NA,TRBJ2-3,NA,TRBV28,TGTGCCAGCAGTGGGGCTACAGATACGCAGTATTTT,CASSGATDTQYF
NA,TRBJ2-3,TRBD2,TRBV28,TGTGCCAGCAGTTTATTCGGGACTAGCGGTCCGGGTTCCTCCTTGTATTTT,CASSLFGTSGPGSSLYF
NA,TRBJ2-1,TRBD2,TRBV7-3,TGTGCCAGCAGCTTAGGGACTAGCGGATACAATGAGCAGTTCTTC,CASSLGTSGYNEQFF
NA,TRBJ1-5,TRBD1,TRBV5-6,TGTGCCAGCAGTCACTCAGGGGGCGCGCAGCCCCAGCATTTT,CASSHSGGAQPQHF
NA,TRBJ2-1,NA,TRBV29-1,TGCAGCGTTGGCCCCTCCCTACTTGAGCAGTTCTTC,CSVGPSLLEQFF
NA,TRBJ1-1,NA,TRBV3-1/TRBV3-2,TGTGCCAGCAGCCAAGGTGCGGGGGGGAGCACTGAAGCTTTCTTT,CASSQGAGGSTEAFF
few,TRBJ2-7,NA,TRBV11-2,TGTGCCAGCAGCTACCAACAGGGTTCGGGAGAGCAGTACTTC,CASSYQQGSGEQYF
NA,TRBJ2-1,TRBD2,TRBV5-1,TGCGCCAGCAGCTGGACTAGCGGGGGGGCGGATGAGCAGTTCTTC,CASSWTSGGADEQFF
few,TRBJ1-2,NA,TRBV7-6,TGTGCCAGCAGCTTATGGGGTGGTAGCGACTATGGCTACACCTTC,CASSLWGGSDYGYTF
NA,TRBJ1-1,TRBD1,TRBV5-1,TGCGCCAGCAGCTTGGTTAAAGGCGGACAGGGAGGCACTGAAGCTTTCTTT,CASSLVKGGQGGTEAFF
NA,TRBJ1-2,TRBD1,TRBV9,TGTGCCAGCAGCGACGGACAGGGCTCTGGCTACACCTTC,CASSDGQGSGYTF
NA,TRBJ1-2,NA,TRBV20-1,TGCAGTGCTAGTTCCGGGTACTATGGCTACACCTTC,CSASSGYYGYTF
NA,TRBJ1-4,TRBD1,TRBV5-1,TGCGCCAGCAGCTTGGGACAGGGGGCAGGAAATGAAAAACTGTTTTTT,CASSLGQGAGNEKLFF
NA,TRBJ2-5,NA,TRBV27,TGTGCCAGCAGTTTAGGGGGGGGCCTACGGGAGACCCAGTACTTC,CASSLGGGLRETQYF
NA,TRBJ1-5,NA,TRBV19,TGTGCCAGTAGTAGAGGGGCGGGGGCTCAGCCCCAGCATTTT,CASSRGAGAQPQHF
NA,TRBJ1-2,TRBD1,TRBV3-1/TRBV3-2,TGTGCCAGCAGCCCGACAGGGGGACATGGCTACACCTTC,CASSPTGGHGYTF
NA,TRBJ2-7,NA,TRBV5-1,TGCGCCAGCAGCTGGGCCCAGGGCGGCCCGGGCGAGCAGTACTTC,CASSWAQGGPGEQYF
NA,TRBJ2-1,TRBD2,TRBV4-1,TGCGCCAGCAGCTCCCACGTAAGAGCGGGAGGTAGCAATGAGCAGTTCTTC,CASSSHVRAGGSNEQFF
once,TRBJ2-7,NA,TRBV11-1,TGTGCCAGCAGCTTAGTGACAGAGCCCTACGAGCAGTACTTC,CASSLVTEPYEQYF
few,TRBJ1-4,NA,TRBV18,TGTGCCAGCTCACCAAACGGGGGTCCTAATGAAAAACTGTTTTTT,CASSPNGGPNEKLFF
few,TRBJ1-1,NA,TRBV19,TGTGCCAGTAGTAAGGGCGGACATAAGAACACTGAAGCTTTCTTT,CASSKGGHKNTEAFF
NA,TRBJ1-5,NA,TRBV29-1,TGCAGCGTTGTTGTGGGGGGGAACCAGCCCCAGCATTTT,CSVVVGGNQPQHF
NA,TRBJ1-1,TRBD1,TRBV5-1,TGCGCCAGCAGCTTGGCCCGGACAGGAGGAACTGAAGCTTTCTTT,CASSLARTGGTEAFF
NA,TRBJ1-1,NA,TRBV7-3,TGTGCCAGCAGCTTAACGGCAAACACTGAAGCTTTCTTT,CASSLTANTEAFF
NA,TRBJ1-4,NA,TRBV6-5,TGTGCCAGCGGCAGGGATAACGATGAAAAACTGTTTTTT,CASGRDNDEKLFF
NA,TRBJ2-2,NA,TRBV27,TGTGCCAGCAGTTTGCTCAGTCTTAAAAACACCGGGGAGCTGTTTTTT,CASSLLSLKNTGELFF
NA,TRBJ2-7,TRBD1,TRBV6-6,TGTGCCAGCAGCTCGGACAGGACTCAGAGCGAGCAGTACTTC,CASSSDRTQSEQYF
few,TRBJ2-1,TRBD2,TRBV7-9,TGTGCCAGCAGCCGGACCCCTAGCGGAGTTTACAATGAGCAGTTCTTC,CASSRTPSGVYNEQFF